This passage covers 23 T cell receptor beta chains from one sample sequenced in a study of response to subunit inactivated influenza vaccine. A single record per CDR3 protein comes from TCRdb applying MiXCR to the RT-PCR reads. The profile shows hundreds of thousands of distinct CDR3 sequences, approximately 14% of them singletons. This specimen consisted of PBMCs from blood, obtained 12 days after vaccination. These receptor sequences come from a man over 45 who received an inactivated influenza vaccine.

This clonotype was seen a handful of times. The chain joins TRBV7-2 to TRBJ1-1; perhaps TRBD1 as D (5 bases). CDR1 SGHTA and CDR2 FQGNSA come from the germline V gene. The CDR3 contains 16 residues. Deletions cut 5 bases from V and 1 base from J, with 17 bases between. CDR3 protein: CASSARHPTANTEAFF. The DNA for the CDR3 is TGTGCCAGCAGCGCAAGACATCCGACAGCGAACACTGAAGCTTTCTTT.

This clonotype was seen repeatedly, ten times or more. This chain uses TRBV12-3 or TRBV12-4 with TRBJ1-2; D call uncertain. The CDR3 length is 11 residues. V shed 10 bases and J shed 2 bases, with 8 bases lying between them. The CDR3 protein is CANTENYGYTF. In DNA form, the CDR3 reads TGTGCCAACACAGAGAACTATGGCTACACCTTC.

A few counts support this clonotype. V usage is TRBV7-9 and J usage is TRBJ2-1; 8 nucleotides align to TRBD1. Germline CDR1 is SEHNR and CDR2 is FQNEAQ (reference sequence). The CDR3 totals 16 residues. V gave up 2 bases and J gave up 3 bases; unmatched junction bases: 6. The CDR3 region has the DNA TGTGCCAGCAGCTTATTACCGACAGGGGTCTACAATGAGCAGTTCTTC. This codes for CASSLLPTGVYNEQFF.

The CDR3 coding sequence is TGCAGCGTTGAAGATAGTTGGGGGGGCGGTGGCTCCTACGAGCAGTACTTC. It translates to CSVEDSWGGGGSYEQYF. V gene TRBV29-1 combines with J gene TRBJ2-7; D is possibly TRBD2 (7 bases). With 0 bases removed from V and 0 bases from J, the gap between germline ends came to 18 bases. Germline CDR1 reads SQVTM; CDR2 reads ANQGSEA. The CDR3 is 17 amino acids.

V usage is TRBV6-5 and J usage is TRBJ2-1; D ambiguous. Germline-derived CDR1 and CDR2 are MNHEY and SVGAGI. V lost 4 bases to trimming and J lost 3 bases, with 10 bases between them. This CDR3 is built from 14 residues. The CDR3 bases are TGTGCCAGCAGTTTAACTGGCTACTACAATGAGCAGTTCTTC. Amino acids: CASSLTGYYNEQFF.

Only a few counts were recorded for this clonotype. The chain employs TRBV7-2 and TRBJ2-7, with TRBD2 identical over 13 bases. Germline CDR1 reads SGHTA; CDR2 reads FQGNSA. This CDR3 has 15 amino acids. V lost 3 bases to trimming and J lost 7 bases; unmatched junction nucleotides: 6. This chain's CDR3 is CASSFTSGGVGEQYF. The CDR3 region has the DNA TGTGCCAGCAGCTTCACTAGCGGGGGGGTGGGTGAGCAGTACTTC.

CDR3 nucleotide sequence: TGTGCCAGCAGTGAAAATCAAGGCTCCGAGCAGTACTTC. This codes for CASSENQGSEQYF. The rearrangement joins TRBV25-1 to TRBJ2-7; no reliable D call. The CDR3 consists of 13 residues. Trimming stripped 2 bases from V and 6 bases from J, with 11 bases between. CDR1 and CDR2 from the germline V gene are MGHDK and SYGVNS.

The table lists this clonotype with a few counts. The CDR3 is CASSYLGAGSYGYTF. The DNA of the CDR3 is TGTGCCAGCAGTTACCTTGGGGCGGGGAGCTATGGCTACACCTTC. V is TRBV6-5 and J is TRBJ1-2, with D perhaps matching TRBD1 (5 bases). The length of the CDR3 is 15 residues. Trimming took off 2 bases at V and 4 bases at J, with 14 bases between the two ends. CDR1 MNHEY and CDR2 SVGAGI come from the germline V gene.

A few counts support this clonotype. V gene TRBV29-1 combines with J gene TRBJ2-5; tentative D call: TRBD1 (5 bases). From germline, CDR1 is SQVTM and CDR2 ANQGSEA. V gave up 2 bases and J gave up 3 bases, with 16 bases separating them. The CDR3 covers 15 residues. The CDR3 is CSVERGPGQEETQYF. The CDR3 DNA reads TGCAGCGTTGAAAGGGGCCCGGGTCAAGAAGAGACCCAGTACTTC. Supplemented by reference TRBV29-1 and TRBJ2-5, the full variable domain reads SAVISQKPSRDICQRGTSLTIQCQVDSQVTMMFWYRQQPGQSLTLIATANQGSEATYESGFVIDKFPISRPNLTFSTLTVSNMSPEDSSIYLCSVERGPGQEETQYFGPGTRLLVL.

In DNA form, the CDR3 reads TGTGCCAGCAGTTACCCCGGGACAGGGAGGTCAGATACGCAGTATTTT. Protein: CASSYPGTGRSDTQYF. This chain uses TRBV6-2 or TRBV6-3 with TRBJ2-3; TRBD1 matches 9 bases. Trimming cost V 2 bases and J 4 bases; bases outside gene matches: 7. The germline V gene has CDR1 MNHEY and CDR2 SVGEGT. The CDR3 extends over 16 amino acids.

The chain joins TRBV4-3 to TRBJ1-1; maybe TRBD1 (5 bases). V was clipped by 0 bases and J by 3 bases, with 8 bases between them. The CDR3 runs 14 residues. Germline V gene data show CDR1 as LGHNA and CDR2 as YSLEER. For the CDR3, the DNA is TGCGCCAGCAGCCAAGATCCCAGGGACACTGAAGCTTTCTTT. Translation: CASSQDPRDTEAFF.

The genes are TRBV7-2 and TRBJ2-7, with D possibly being TRBD1 (5 bases). This CDR3 has 14 amino acids. Trimming took 1 base from V and 3 from J, leaving 10 bases between them. CDR1 and CDR2 from the germline V gene are SGHTA and FQGNSA. The CDR3 reads CASSLERGNYEQYF. The CDR3 DNA is TGTGCCAGCAGCTTAGAAAGGGGTAACTACGAGCAGTACTTC.

V gene TRBV28 combines with J gene TRBJ2-5; 11 bases agree with TRBD2. Per the germline V gene, CDR1 is MDHEN and CDR2 is SYDVKM. The CDR3 loop spans 15 amino acids. V lost 5 bases and J lost 4; bases outside the gene matches: 6. CDR3 in amino acids: CASSLRLAGLETQYF. The CDR3 DNA is TGTGCCAGCAGTCTTAGACTAGCGGGGTTAGAGACCCAGTACTTC.

This clonotype was found a few times. This rearrangement joins TRBV7-2 to TRBJ2-5, with D perhaps TRBD2 (6 bases). Germline-derived CDR1 and CDR2 are SGHTA and FQGNSA. With 1 base removed from V and 2 bases from J, the gap between germline ends came to 14 bases. This CDR3 contains 16 residues. In DNA form, the CDR3 reads TGTGCCAGCAGCTTAGTTGGTGGCGGGACTCAAGAGACCCAGTACTTC. Its translation: CASSLVGGGTQETQYF.

The chain carries TRBV12-3 or TRBV12-4 and TRBJ2-5; the match to TRBD1 covers 7 bases. Trimming took 6 bases from V and 6 from J; bases not matched to a gene: 10. The CDR3 is 14 amino acids. CDR3 nucleotides: TGTGCCAGCAGCCCCGGACAGGCAAAAAAGACCCAGTACTTC. The encoded protein is CASSPGQAKKTQYF.

This clonotype was picked up a small number of times. The J gene is TRBJ2-7, the V gene TRBV29-1, with D uncertain. This CDR3 is 13 amino acids long. V was trimmed by 3 bases and J by 3 bases, leaving 12 bases between them. The germline V gene has CDR1 SQVTM and CDR2 ANQGSEA. The CDR3 is CSVETGSDYEQYF. The CDR3 region has the DNA TGCAGCGTTGAGACCGGTTCCGACTACGAGCAGTACTTC.

Remarks on this clonotype: One junction end does not reproduce the germline sequence, and a read error may be involved. The J gene is TRBJ1-1, the V gene TRBV4-2; no clear D gene. Germline lookup yields CDR1 LGHNA and CDR2 YNFKEQ. The CDR3 covers 13 residues. The CDR3 region is CASSLGLDGVDLF. CDR3 nucleotide sequence: TGTGCCAGCAGCCTTGGGCTGGACGGAGTGGATCTCTTT.

This clonotype was detected many times. This chain links TRBV29-1 with TRBJ2-2, with 9 nucleotides matching TRBD1. The germline V gene has CDR1 SQVTM and CDR2 ANQGSEA. The V gene end was trimmed by 3 bases and the J gene end by 0 bases; junction bases not matched to a gene: 5. The CDR3 runs 16 residues. Here the CDR3 DNA reads TGCAGCGTTGATACAGGGGGCCGAACGAACACCGGGGAGCTGTTTTTT. It translates to CSVDTGGRTNTGELFF.

This clonotype was counted a few times. The CDR3 DNA reads as TGTGCCAGCAGCCAAGAATCCGGGCTACTAGCGGGAGGATCATACGAGCAGTACTTC. It specifies CASSQESGLLAGGSYEQYF. The chain joins TRBV3-1 to TRBJ2-7; 12 bases are a match to TRBD2. The V gene's germline CDR1 is LGHDT and CDR2 YNNKEL (reference sequence). The CDR3 consists of 19 residues. The V segment lost 0 bases and the J segment 4 bases; nucleotides outside the gene matches: 13.

There are a few counts of this clonotype. CDR3 DNA: TGCAGCGTTGAACTAGCGGGAGGGCTCCTGGAGACCCAGTACTTC. Amino acid sequence: CSVELAGGLLETQYF. This sequence joins TRBV29-1 and TRBJ2-5, with 12 bases lining up with TRBD2. Germline V CDR1 and CDR2: SQVTM, ANQGSEA. The CDR3 length is 15 residues. The V segment lost 2 bases and the J segment 5 bases; nucleotides outside the gene matches: 6.

This clonotype was seen only a few times. The V gene is TRBV7-2, the J gene TRBJ2-3; a weak D match, TRBD2 (5 bases). Germline V gives CDR1 SGHTA, CDR2 FQGNSA. The V and J ends lost 4 bases and 5 bases respectively, with 10 bases between them. The CDR3 spans 13 residues. CDR3 bases: TGTGCCAGCAGCTGGACTCCGGGAGATACGCAGTATTTT. It is translated as CASSWTPGDTQYF.

The chain is built from TRBV9 and TRBJ2-7, with no clear D. The CDR3 totals 13 residues. In germline, CDR1 is SGDLS, CDR2 YYNGEE. V lost 0 bases and J 4 bases, leaving 8 bases between the germline ends. The CDR3 region is CASSVGAAYEQYF. CDR3 in DNA: TGTGCCAGCAGCGTAGGAGCTGCATACGAGCAGTACTTC.

In its sample, this clonotype was seen a few times. The chain has TRBV20-1 and TRBJ1-1, with TRBD1 identical over 7 bases. Germline V gene data show CDR1 as DFQATT and CDR2 as SNEGSKA (reference sequence). CDR3 size: 13 residues. The V and J ends lost 4 bases and 2 bases, in that order; junction bases with no gene match: 4. CDR3 bases: TGCAGTGCTAAACAGGGGCTAAACACTGAAGCTTTCTTT. Its protein is CSAKQGLNTEAFF.